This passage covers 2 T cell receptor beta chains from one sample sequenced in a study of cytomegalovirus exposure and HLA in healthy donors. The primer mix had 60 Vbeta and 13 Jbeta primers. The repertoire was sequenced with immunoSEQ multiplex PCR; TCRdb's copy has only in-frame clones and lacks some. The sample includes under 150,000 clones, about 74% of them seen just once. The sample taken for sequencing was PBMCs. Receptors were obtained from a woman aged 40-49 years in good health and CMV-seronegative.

CDR3 in amino acids: CSVETVRDYTF. In DNA, the CDR3 is TGCAGCGTTGAAACGGTCCGGGACTACACCTTC. The chain is built from TRBV29-1 and TRBJ1-2; D remains ambiguous. This CDR3 is built from 11 residues. The germline gives CDR1 SQVTM, CDR2 ANQGSEA. With 2 bases removed from V and 10 bases from J, the gap between germline ends came to 11 bases.

CDR3 sequence: CASSPTGLLSYEQYF. DNA for the CDR3: TGTGCCAGCAGTCCGACTGGACTACTCTCATACGAGCAGTACTTC. The chain combines TRBV6-5 with TRBJ2-7; perhaps TRBD2 as D (6 bases). V lost 5 bases to trimming and J lost 4 bases, with 18 bases between them. This CDR3 has 15 amino acids. The V gene's germline CDR1 is MNHEY and CDR2 SVGAGI.